These 26 T cell receptor beta chains were all obtained from the same sample, sequenced in a study of blood T cell repertoires in COVID-19. The repertoire was sequenced with immunoSEQ multiplex PCR; TCRdb's copy has only in-frame clones and lacks some. This sample has 390,000 or so clones, with 80% to 85% found just once. The sequenced material came from PBMCs or T cells enriched from blood (not recorded which). All receptors come from a woman aged 50 to 60 who had recovered from COVID-19.

The V gene is TRBV6-1, the J gene TRBJ2-7; the match to TRBD1 covers 8 bases. There are 16 residues in the CDR3. Germline assignment: CDR1 MNHNS and CDR2 SASEGT. The ends lost 2 bases at V and 5 bases at J; junction bases unmatched: 11. CDR3 bases: TGTGCCAGCAGTGAATTCGCCCGGGACAGGCCCCACGAGCAGTACTTC. It translates to CASSEFARDRPHEQYF.

The chain links TRBV18 to TRBJ1-2, with TRBD1 matching over 7 bases. The CDR3 runs 16 residues. In germline, CDR1 is KGHSH, CDR2 LQKENI. J gave up 7 bases and V 3 bases, and 14 bases lay outside the gene matches. The CDR3 coding sequence is TGTGCCAGCTCACCTGGGACAGACCCTTCGAGAGCTGGCTACACCTTC. Its translation: CASSPGTDPSRAGYTF.

The gene calls are TRBV30 and TRBJ1-6, with 11 bases identical to TRBD1. This CDR3 spans 17 amino acids. The V gene's germline CDR1 is GTSNPN and CDR2 SVGIG (reference sequence). With 2 bases clipped from V and 10 bases from J, the junction kept 13 bases outside the gene matches. CDR3 nucleotide sequence: TGTGCCTGGAGTTCGGGGACAGGGGGTAGTTCACGGTCACCCCTCCACTTT. This codes for CAWSSGTGGSSRSPLHF.

The sample holds one count of this clone. CDR3 loop: CASSFDRGPYNEQFF. The CDR3 nucleotides are TGTGCCAGCAGTTTCGACAGGGGTCCCTACAATGAGCAGTTCTTC. The V gene is TRBV27, the J gene TRBJ2-1; 8 positions match TRBD1. Germline-derived CDR1 and CDR2 are MNHEY and SMNVEV (reference sequence). The CDR3 sequence is 15 residues long. Germline trimming cut 3 bases from V and 2 bases from J; bases unmatched to any gene: 3.

This chain connects TRBV4-1 to TRBJ2-3, with 11 positions matching TRBD2. CDR1 is MGHRA and CDR2 is YSYEKL in the germline V gene. CDR3 length equals 17 residues. The J segment lost 6 bases and the V segment lost 4 bases, leaving 12 bases of the junction unmatched. As DNA, the CDR3 is TGCGCCAGCAGCCGCGAGACTAGCGGGGCCCTCGGGGATACGCAGTATTTT. This codes for CASSRETSGALGDTQYF.

J is TRBJ1-1 and V is TRBV30, with D possibly TRBD1 on 6 matching bases. CDR1 GTSNPN and CDR2 SVGIG come from the germline V gene (reference sequence). Trimming pared 0 bases from V and 11 bases from J, leaving 10 bases between. The CDR3 is made up of 11 amino acids. CDR3 loop: CAWSVQGTAFF. CDR3 bases: TGTGCCTGGAGTGTACAGGGCACGGCTTTCTTT.

This chain connects TRBV2 to TRBJ2-3; 10 bases line up with TRBD1. Germline trimming cut 10 bases from V and 4 bases from J; bases unmatched to any gene: 8. CDR3 length: 14 residues. Per the germline V gene, CDR1 is SNHLY and CDR2 is FYNNEI. As DNA, the CDR3 is TGTGCCACAAGGACAGGGGGTGGTCCAGATACGCAGTATTTT. Protein: CATRTGGGPDTQYF.

The chain employs TRBV3-1 (or the pseudogene TRBV3-2) and TRBJ2-1; 9 positions agree with TRBD2. Per the germline V gene, CDR1 is LGHDT and CDR2 is YNNKEL (reference sequence). Trimming cost V 1 base and J 2 bases; bases outside gene matches: 6. CDR3 length: 17 amino acids. The CDR3 bases are TGTGCCAGCAGCCAAGTAAGGCTAGCGGGGACCTACAATGAGCAGTTCTTC. It codes for CASSQVRLAGTYNEQFF.

This chain joins TRBV29-1 and TRBJ2-4; D is ambiguous. Trimming removed 0 bases at V and 6 bases at J, with 6 bases between. Germline V CDR1 and CDR2: SQVTM, ANQGSEA. The CDR3 has 12 residues. The CDR3 sequence is CSVEDYVNIQYF. CDR3 coding DNA: TGCAGCGTTGAAGATTATGTAAACATTCAGTACTTC.

The chain joins TRBV4-3 to TRBJ1-2, with a possible D match to TRBD1 (6 bases). Trimming took 1 base from V and 0 from J, leaving 12 bases between them. Germline CDR1 reads LGHNA; CDR2 reads YSLEER. The CDR3 runs 16 residues. The CDR3 sequence: CASSQGTGHTNYGYTF. The DNA of the CDR3 is TGCGCCAGCAGCCAAGGGACGGGACACACTAACTATGGCTACACCTTC.

This clone was observed once. V and J are TRBV27 and TRBJ2-5; no reliable D call. Trimming removed 2 bases at V and 4 bases at J, with 8 bases between. This CDR3 region has 13 residues. CDR1 and CDR2 from the germline V gene are MNHEY and SMNVEV (reference sequence). The CDR3 sequence: CASSLGERETQYF. CDR3 nucleotides: TGTGCCAGCAGTTTAGGAGAACGAGAGACCCAGTACTTC.

This clone occurred a few times. V usage is TRBV30 and J usage is TRBJ1-2, with D hard to call. The V end lost 3 bases, the J end lost 4 bases, and 18 bases lay between the germline ends. Germline V gene sequence: CDR1 GTSNPN, CDR2 SVGIG (reference sequence). CDR3 length equals 15 residues. CDR3 residues: CAWSSDGDPLYGYTF. The CDR3 nucleotides are TGTGCCTGGAGCTCGGACGGGGATCCCCTCTATGGCTACACCTTC.

The genes are TRBV30 and TRBJ1-1, with 10 bases identical to TRBD1. The CDR3 is 15 residues long. Trimming removed 3 bases from V and 5 bases from J; junction bases left unmatched: 9. Germline CDR1 GTSNPN, CDR2 SVGIG (reference sequence). CDR3 sequence reads: CAWSPDRGLRTEAFF. Written as DNA, the CDR3 is TGTGCCTGGAGCCCTGACAGGGGGCTGAGGACTGAAGCTTTCTTT.

The rearrangement uses TRBV6-5 and TRBJ2-2; D ambiguous. V was trimmed by 7 bases and J by 0 bases, leaving 9 bases between them. CDR1 is MNHEY and CDR2 is SVGAGI in the germline V gene. This CDR3 contains 14 residues. The CDR3 DNA follows: TGTGCCAGCATTGGGCAGTCGAACACCGGGGAGCTGTTTTTT. Amino acids: CASIGQSNTGELFF.

This chain uses TRBV7-2 with TRBJ2-6; D gene unclear. From germline, CDR1 is SGHTA and CDR2 FQGNSA. The CDR3 has 15 amino acids. V was pared by 1 base and J by 2 bases, with 6 bases between. Here the CDR3 reads CASSLEVAGANVLTF. CDR3 coding DNA: TGTGCCAGCAGCTTAGAAGTAGCTGGGGCCAACGTCCTGACTTTC. Full variable domain (rest looked up from reference TRBV7-2 and TRBJ2-6): GAGVSQSPSNKVTEKGKDVELRCDPISGHTALYWYRQSLGQGLEFLIYFQGNSAPDKSGLPSDRFSAERTGGSVSTLTIQRTQQEDSAVYLCASSLEVAGANVLTFGAGSRLTVL.

This sequence joins TRBV5-1 and TRBJ1-4, with D perhaps matching TRBD1 (5 bases). The V end was cut by 4 bases, the J end by 0 bases, with 7 bases between. This CDR3 has 14 amino acids. Germline V lookup: CDR1 SGHRS, CDR2 YFSETQ. CDR3: CASSMDTTNEKLFF. Here the CDR3 DNA reads TGCGCCAGCAGCATGGACACAACTAATGAAAAACTGTTTTTT.

The V call is TRBV10-3, the J call TRBJ2-1; 10 bases match TRBD2. With V trimmed by 7 bases and J by 5 bases, 2 bases remained unmatched. The CDR3 contains 13 residues. The germline gives CDR1 ENHRY, CDR2 SYGVKD. The CDR3 DNA is TGTGCCATCAATGGACTAGCGGACAATGAGCAGTTCTTC. Translated, it gives CAINGLADNEQFF.

The chain carries TRBV2 and TRBJ1-6; D gene uncertain. The ends were cut back, 4 bases at V and 7 bases at J, with 8 bases in the middle. Germline CDR1 reads SNHLY; CDR2 reads FYNNEI. This CDR3 is 13 amino acids long. The CDR3 region is CASSAEKNSPLHF. The CDR3 DNA reads as TGTGCCAGCAGTGCGGAGAAAAATTCACCCCTCCACTTT.

This clone occurred a few times. The J gene is TRBJ2-7, the V gene TRBV28; 8 bases match TRBD1. There are 16 residues in the CDR3. V trimming: 4 bases; J trimming: 0 bases; junction bases outside the gene matches: 8. Germline values: CDR1 MDHEN, CDR2 SYDVKM. CDR3 sequence (DNA): TGTGCCAGCAGTTCCCGGAGGACAGGGATCTCCTACGAGCAGTACTTC. Translated, it gives CASSSRRTGISYEQYF.

This clone was detected many times. This sequence joins TRBV4-1 and TRBJ2-2, with a possible D match to TRBD2 (6 bases). This CDR3 contains 16 residues. V lost 3 bases and J 0 bases, leaving 11 bases between the germline ends. Germline loops: CDR1 MGHRA, CDR2 YSYEKL. The chain's CDR3 is CASSHSGTANTGELFF. The CDR3 DNA is TGCGCCAGCAGCCATTCCGGGACTGCGAACACCGGGGAGCTGTTTTTT.

This rearrangement joins TRBV7-2 to TRBJ1-2; the D is unclear. Between the trimmed V and J ends, which lost 5 bases and 4 bases, there was a span of 11 bases. The germline V gene has CDR1 SGHTA and CDR2 FQGNSA. This CDR3 is built from 13 residues. The CDR3 region is CASSPARSYGYTF. The CDR3 region has the DNA TGTGCCAGCAGCCCCGCCCGGAGCTATGGCTACACCTTC.

The chain combines TRBV13 with TRBJ2-1, with D tentatively TRBD1 (5 bases). The CDR3 loop spans 13 amino acids. Trimming removed 0 bases from V and 9 bases from J, with 9 bases in between. Per germline, CDR1 PRHDT and CDR2 FYEKMQ (reference sequence). CDR3 DNA sequence: TGTGCCAGCAGCTTAGGCCGGACAAGTGAGCAGTTCTTC. It translates to CASSLGRTSEQFF.

This clone was picked up one time. The genes are TRBV30 and TRBJ2-6, with 8 bases matching TRBD1. Germline V gives CDR1 GTSNPN, CDR2 SVGIG (reference sequence). The CDR3 covers 16 residues. V gave up 7 bases and J gave up 2 bases; unmatched junction bases: 10. CDR3 nucleotide sequence: TGTGCCTATAGGACAGGGCCGGGCCCTGGGGCCAACGTCCTGACTTTC. Amino acids: CAYRTGPGPGANVLTF.

V and J are TRBV6-5 and TRBJ1-1; the D is unclear. The CDR3 spans 12 residues. Germline CDR1 and CDR2: MNHEY and SVGAGI. The V and J ends lost 4 bases and 2 bases respectively, with 5 bases between them. The CDR3 protein is CASSSRNTEAFF. Written as DNA, the CDR3 is TGTGCCAGCAGTTCCAGAAACACTGAAGCTTTCTTT.

The V call is TRBV18, the J call TRBJ1-1, with D perhaps matching TRBD1 (5 bases). Between the trimmed V and J ends, which lost 1 base and 0 bases, there was a span of 21 bases. Germline CDR1 is KGHSH and CDR2 is LQKENI. The length of the CDR3 is 19 residues. DNA of the CDR3: TGTGCCAGCTCACCACAAACTCCTACAGGATTTCACATGAACACTGAAGCTTTCTTT. Its protein product is CASSPQTPTGFHMNTEAFF.

V usage is TRBV6-5 and J usage is TRBJ2-2; 7 bases match TRBD2. The trim removed 5 bases at V and 7 bases at J, leaving 7 bases unmatched. The V gene's germline CDR1 is MNHEY and CDR2 SVGAGI. The CDR3 extends over 14 amino acids. As DNA, the CDR3 is TGTGCCAGCAGTCCAAGAGCGGGAATCGGGGAGCTGTTTTTT. Its translation: CASSPRAGIGELFF.